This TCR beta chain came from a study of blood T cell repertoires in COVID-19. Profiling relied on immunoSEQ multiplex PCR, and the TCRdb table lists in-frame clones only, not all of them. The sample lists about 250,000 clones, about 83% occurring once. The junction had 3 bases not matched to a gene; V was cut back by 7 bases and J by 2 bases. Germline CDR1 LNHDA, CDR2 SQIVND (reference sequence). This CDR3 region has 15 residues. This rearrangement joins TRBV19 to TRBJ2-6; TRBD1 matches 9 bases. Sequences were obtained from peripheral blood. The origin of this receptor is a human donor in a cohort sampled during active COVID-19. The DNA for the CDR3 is TGTGCCAGTATGACAGGGGGTGCTGGGGCCAACGTCCTGACTTTC. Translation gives CASMTGGAGANVLTF.